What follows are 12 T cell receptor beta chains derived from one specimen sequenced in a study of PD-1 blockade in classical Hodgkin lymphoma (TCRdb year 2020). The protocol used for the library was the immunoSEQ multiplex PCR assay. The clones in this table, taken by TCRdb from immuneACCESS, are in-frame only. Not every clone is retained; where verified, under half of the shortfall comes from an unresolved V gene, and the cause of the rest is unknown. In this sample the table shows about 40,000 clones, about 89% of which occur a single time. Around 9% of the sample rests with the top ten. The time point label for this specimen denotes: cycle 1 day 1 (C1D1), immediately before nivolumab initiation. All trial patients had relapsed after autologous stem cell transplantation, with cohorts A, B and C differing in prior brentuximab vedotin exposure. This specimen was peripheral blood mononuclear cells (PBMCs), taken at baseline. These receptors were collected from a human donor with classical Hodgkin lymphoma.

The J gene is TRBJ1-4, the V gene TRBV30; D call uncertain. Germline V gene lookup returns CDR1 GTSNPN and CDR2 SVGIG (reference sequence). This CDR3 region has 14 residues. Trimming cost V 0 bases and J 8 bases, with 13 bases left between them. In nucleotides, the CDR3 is TGTGCCTGGAGTGTTTGGGAGGTCGGGGAAAAACTGTTTTTT. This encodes CAWSVWEVGEKLFF.

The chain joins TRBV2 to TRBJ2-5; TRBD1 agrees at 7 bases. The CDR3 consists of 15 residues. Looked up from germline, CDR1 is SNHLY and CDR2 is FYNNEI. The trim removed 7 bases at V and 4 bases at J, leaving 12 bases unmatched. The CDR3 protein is CASIMNRGFGETQYF. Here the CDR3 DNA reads TGTGCCAGCATTATGAACAGGGGTTTCGGAGAGACCCAGTACTTC.

Written as DNA, the CDR3 is TGTGCCAGTAGTATGCCTAGCGGGGGGGCCGATACGCAGTATTTT. Its translation: CASSMPSGGADTQYF. This chain uses TRBV19 with TRBJ2-3, with 12 bases lining up with TRBD2. The germline gives CDR1 LNHDA, CDR2 SQIVND (reference sequence). The CDR3 spans 15 residues. J lost 6 bases, V lost 3 bases, and 4 bases had no gene match.

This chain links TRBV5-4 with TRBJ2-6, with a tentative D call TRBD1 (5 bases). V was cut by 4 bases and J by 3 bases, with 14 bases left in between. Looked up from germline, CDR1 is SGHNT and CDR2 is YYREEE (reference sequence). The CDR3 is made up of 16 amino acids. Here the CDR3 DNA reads TGTGCCAGCAGCCCGGGTGGGGCTGATGGGGCCAACGTCCTGACTTTC. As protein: CASSPGGADGANVLTF.

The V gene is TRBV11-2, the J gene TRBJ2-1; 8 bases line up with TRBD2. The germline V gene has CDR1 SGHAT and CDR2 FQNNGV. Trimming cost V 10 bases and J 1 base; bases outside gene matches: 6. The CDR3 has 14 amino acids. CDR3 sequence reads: CATTSGLSYNEQFF. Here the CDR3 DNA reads TGTGCCACCACTAGCGGACTTTCCTACAATGAGCAGTTCTTC.

In DNA form, the CDR3 reads TGTGCCAGTAGTATACAGCGACCGAACACTGAAGCTTTCTTT. It encodes CASSIQRPNTEAFF. The chain is built from TRBV19 and TRBJ1-1; D is undetermined. V lost 2 bases to trimming and J lost 1 base, with 8 bases between them. Germline V gene data show CDR1 as LNHDA and CDR2 as SQIVND (reference sequence). CDR3 length equals 14 residues.

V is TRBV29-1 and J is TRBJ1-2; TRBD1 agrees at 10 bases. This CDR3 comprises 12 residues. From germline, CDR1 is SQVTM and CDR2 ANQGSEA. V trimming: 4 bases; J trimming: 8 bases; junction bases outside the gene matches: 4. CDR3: CSVGGQGLGYTF. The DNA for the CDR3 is TGCAGCGTTGGGGGACAGGGGTTGGGCTACACCTTC.

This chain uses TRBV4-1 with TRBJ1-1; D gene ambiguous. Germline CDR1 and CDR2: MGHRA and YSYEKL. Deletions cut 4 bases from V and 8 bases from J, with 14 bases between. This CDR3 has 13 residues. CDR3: CASSRTRMGEAFF. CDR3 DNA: TGCGCCAGCAGCCGAACACGTATGGGGGAAGCTTTCTTT.

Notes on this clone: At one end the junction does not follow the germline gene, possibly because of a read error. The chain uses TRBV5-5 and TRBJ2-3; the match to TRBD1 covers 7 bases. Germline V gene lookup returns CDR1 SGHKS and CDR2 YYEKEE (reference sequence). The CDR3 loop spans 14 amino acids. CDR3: CASSLEFRQGPLRF. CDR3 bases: TGTGCCAGCAGCTTGGAATTTAGACAGGGCCCTCTCCGTTTT. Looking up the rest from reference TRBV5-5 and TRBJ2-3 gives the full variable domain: DAGVTQSPTHLIKTRGQQVTLRCSPISGHKSVSWYQQVLGQGPQFIFQYYEKEERGRGNFPDRFSARQFPNYSSELNVNALLLGDSALYLCASSLEFRQGPLRFGPGTRLTVL.

CDR3 DNA sequence: TGTGCCAGCAGTGAAATTCTCTTTCGCAATGAGCAGTTCTTC. Translation: CASSEILFRNEQFF. The chain carries TRBV2 and TRBJ2-1; D is unresolved. Trimming left V 2 bases short and J 6 bases short, with 11 bases between. There are 14 residues in the CDR3. In germline, CDR1 is SNHLY, CDR2 FYNNEI.

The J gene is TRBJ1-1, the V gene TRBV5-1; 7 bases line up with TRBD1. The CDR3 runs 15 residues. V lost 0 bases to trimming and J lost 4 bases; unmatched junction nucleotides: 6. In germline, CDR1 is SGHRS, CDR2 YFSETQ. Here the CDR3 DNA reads TGCGCCAGCAGCTTGGCCCGACAGGGCGTCACTGAAGCTTTCTTT. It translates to CASSLARQGVTEAFF. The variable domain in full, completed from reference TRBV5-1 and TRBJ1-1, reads KAGVTQTPRYLIKTRGQQVTLSCSPISGHRSVSWYQQTPGQGLQFLFEYFSETQRNKGNFPGRFSGRQFSNSRSEMNVSTLELGDSALYLCASSLARQGVTEAFFGQGTRLTVV.

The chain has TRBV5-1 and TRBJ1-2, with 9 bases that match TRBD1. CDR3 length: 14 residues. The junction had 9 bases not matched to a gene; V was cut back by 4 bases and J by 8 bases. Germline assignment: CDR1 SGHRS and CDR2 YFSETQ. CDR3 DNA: TGCGCCAGCAGCACCACAGGGGGCCCTGCCGGCTACACCTTC. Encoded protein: CASSTTGGPAGYTF.